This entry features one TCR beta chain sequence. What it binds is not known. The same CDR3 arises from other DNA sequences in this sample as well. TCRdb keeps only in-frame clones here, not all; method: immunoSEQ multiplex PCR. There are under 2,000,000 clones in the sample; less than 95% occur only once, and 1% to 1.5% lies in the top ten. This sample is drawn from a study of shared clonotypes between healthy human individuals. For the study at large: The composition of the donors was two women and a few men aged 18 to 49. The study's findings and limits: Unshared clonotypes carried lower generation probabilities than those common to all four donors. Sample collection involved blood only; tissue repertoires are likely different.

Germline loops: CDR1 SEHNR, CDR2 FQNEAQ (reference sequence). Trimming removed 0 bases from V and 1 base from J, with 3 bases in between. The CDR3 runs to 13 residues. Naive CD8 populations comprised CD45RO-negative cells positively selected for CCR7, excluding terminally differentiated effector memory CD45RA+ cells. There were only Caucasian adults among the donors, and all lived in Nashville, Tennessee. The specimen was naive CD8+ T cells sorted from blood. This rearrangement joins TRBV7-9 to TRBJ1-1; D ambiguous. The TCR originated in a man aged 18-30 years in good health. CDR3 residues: CASSLAGNTEAFF. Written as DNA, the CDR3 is TGTGCCAGCAGCTTAGCTGGGAACACTGAAGCTTTCTTT.